The present T cell receptor (beta chain) was sequenced within a study of blood T cells in healthy people across ages. Then a second PCR, running roughly 7 to 11 cycles, was carried out with a sample-barcoded 5' primer and a J-beta primer mix. Per sample, CDR3-containing paired-end reads numbered at least 3 million. From the 5' RACE reads, TCRdb called clonotypes with MiXCR, one entry per CDR3 protein. Of hundreds of thousands of distinct CDR3 sequences in the sample, 25% to 30% were seen once. Regarding the study as a whole: Considered underestimates were the diversity estimates obtained from one million T cells.

The length of the CDR3 is 14 residues. CDR1 is MGHRA and CDR2 is YSYEKL in the germline V gene. V was pared by 5 bases and J by 4 bases, with 12 bases between. This clonotype was detected ten times or more. Its specificity is not known. This sequence was found in a woman between 65 and 79 years old in good health. Source material: blood. The rearrangement uses TRBV4-1 and TRBJ1-3; D ambiguous. The CDR3 DNA reads TGCGCCAGCAGCGATCCAAAGAGAGGAAACACCATATATTTT. Encoded protein: CASSDPKRGNTIYF.